The 3 T cell receptor beta chains below were found in one sample sequenced in a study of T cell responses to AZD1222 COVID-19 vaccine. Libraries were prepared by immunoSEQ multiplex PCR; TCRdb keeps only in-frame clonotypes and omits some of them. The sample contains 150,000 or so clones, 90% to 95% of which appear only once. This material consisted of peripheral blood, taken on day 0 of AZD1222 vaccination. The source is an adult in good health.

V gene TRBV5-1 combines with J gene TRBJ1-2; 8 nucleotides match TRBD1. The CDR3 loop spans 13 amino acids. Germline V gene sequence: CDR1 SGHRS, CDR2 YFSETQ. Losses at the gene ends were 4 bases for V and 7 bases for J; bases not matched to a gene: 6. This CDR3 is CASSVTGVGGYTF. For the CDR3, the DNA is TGCGCCAGCAGCGTGACAGGGGTTGGTGGCTACACCTTC.

This clone was detected only once. The chain uses TRBV10-1 and TRBJ2-7; D tentatively reads TRBD1 or TRBD2 (6 bases each). This CDR3 region has 13 residues. Germline CDR1 reads WNHNN; CDR2 reads SYGVQD (reference sequence). Trimming left V 4 bases short and J 7 bases short, with 14 bases between. The CDR3 loop is CASSGAKGGEQYF. The CDR3, as DNA: TGCGCCAGCAGTGGGGCCAAGGGGGGAGAGCAGTACTTC.

The rearrangement joins TRBV27 to TRBJ1-5; D possibly corresponds to TRBD1 (5 bases). Trimming shortened V by 9 bases and J by 1 base, and 22 bases separated the two germline ends. The CDR3 consists of 17 residues. Germline lookup yields CDR1 MNHEY and CDR2 SMNVEV (reference sequence). The CDR3 loop reads CASSHGASSQSNQPQHF. CDR3 DNA: TGTGCCAGTAGCCACGGGGCTTCCTCGCAGAGCAATCAGCCCCAGCATTTT.